This TCR beta chain was sequenced during a study of blood T cell repertoires in COVID-19. Turning to the study itself: The United States, Italy and Spain provided the acute and convalescent COVID-19 samples.

Trimming took off 4 bases at V and 4 bases at J, with 17 bases between the two ends. CDR3 length: 16 amino acids. Germline V gene data show CDR1 as SGHDT and CDR2 as YYEEEE. This clone appeared once. The assay was immunoSEQ multiplex PCR, and TCRdb's table has in-frame clones only and misses some. The table records 55,000 to 85,000 clones, 81% of them present only once. This sequence originates from a woman in her 70s with acute or convalescent COVID-19. V and J are TRBV5-6 and TRBJ2-2; D possibly corresponds to TRBD2 (6 bases). The source material was peripheral blood. The CDR3 is CASSRYGGSSTGELFF. DNA for the CDR3: TGTGCCAGCAGCCGTTATGGGGGGTCGAGCACCGGGGAGCTGTTTTTT.